This entry lists 24 T cell receptor beta chains sequenced from one sample in a study of graft-versus-host responses after intestinal transplantation. Which antigens these TCRs recognize remains unknown. This table comes from immunoSEQ multiplex PCR, and its TCRdb copy is limited to in-frame clones, with some not included. The sample shows more than 95,000 clones, approximately 90% of them seen only once. The sample here was unstimulated CD4+ T cells sorted from spleen or lymph node cells, taken before intestinal transplant. These receptors were collected from a human donor who received an intestinal transplant.

V and J are TRBV11-2 and TRBJ2-3; 9 bases are a match to TRBD2. The CDR3 consists of 16 residues. Germline V lookup: CDR1 SGHAT, CDR2 FQNNGV. V was pared by 4 bases and J by 0 bases, with 5 bases of the junction left unmatched. The CDR3 loop reads CASSSLAGTSTDTQYF. In DNA, the CDR3 is TGTGCCAGCAGCTCACTAGCGGGCACTAGCACAGATACGCAGTATTTT.

The V and J genes are TRBV6-1 and TRBJ1-2; possibly TRBD1 for D (6 bases). Trimming took off 4 bases at V and 5 bases at J, with 17 bases between the two ends. The CDR3 has 15 residues. From germline, CDR1 is MNHNS and CDR2 SASEGT. The CDR3 DNA reads as TGTGCCAGCAGTGTCCGGCCTGGGGGCAGGTATGGCTACACCTTC. Its translation is CASSVRPGGRYGYTF.

The chain couples TRBV9 to TRBJ1-1; TRBD1 matches 7 bases. Per the germline V gene, CDR1 is SGDLS and CDR2 is YYNGEE. Trimming took 6 bases from V and 3 from J; bases not matched to a gene: 11. The CDR3 length is 15 residues. CDR3 sequence reads: CASKGDTGVYTEAFF. The CDR3 DNA follows: TGTGCCAGCAAGGGAGACACAGGGGTGTACACTGAAGCTTTCTTT.

This chain uses TRBV9 with TRBJ2-7; 8 nucleotides line up with TRBD1. The CDR3 runs 14 residues. V was pared by 4 bases and J by 6 bases, with 9 bases of the junction left unmatched. Germline CDR1 is SGDLS and CDR2 is YYNGEE. CDR3 nucleotides: TGTGCCAGCAGCTACCGACAGGGGAGCTTCGAGCAGTACTTC. Translated, it gives CASSYRQGSFEQYF.

CDR3 bases: TGTGCCAGCAGCTTAATTAGGGGAGGAAGCTACACCTTC. Residues: CASSLIRGGSYTF. The chain joins TRBV11-2 to TRBJ1-2, with TRBD1 as a possible D gene (5 bases). Germline V gives CDR1 SGHAT, CDR2 FQNNGV. The CDR3 is made up of 13 amino acids. The V gene lost 2 bases and the J gene lost 9 bases, with 13 bases spanning the gap. Drawing the rest from reference TRBV11-2 and TRBJ1-2, the complete variable domain is EAGVAQSPRYKIIEKRQSVAFWCNPISGHATLYWYQQILGQGPKLLIQFQNNGVVDDSQLPKDRFSAERLKGVDSTLKIQPAKLEDSAVYLCASSLIRGGSYTFGSGTRLTVV.

This chain links TRBV27 with TRBJ1-5; TRBD1 agrees at 8 bases. CDR3 length: 15 residues. V lost 5 bases to trimming and J lost 4 bases; unmatched junction nucleotides: 7. From germline, CDR1 is MNHEY and CDR2 SMNVEV (reference sequence). The DNA for the CDR3 is TGTGCCAGCAGTGTTGACAGGGGTCTTAATCAGCCCCAGCATTTT. Translated: CASSVDRGLNQPQHF.

A remark on this clone: This sample also contains other DNA sequences that code for the same CDR3. The genes are TRBV9 and TRBJ2-7, with 10 bases fitting TRBD1. V trimming: 2 bases; J trimming: 6 bases; junction bases outside the gene matches: 2. This CDR3 comprises 13 residues. Germline CDR1 reads SGDLS; CDR2 reads YYNGEE. The CDR3 DNA reads TGTGCCAGCAGCGTTGGACAGGGGGGCGAGCAGTACTTC. This translates into CASSVGQGGEQYF.

This clone was seen once. This chain connects TRBV25-1 to TRBJ1-2, with TRBD1 matching over 8 bases. V lost 3 bases and J lost 6; bases outside the gene matches: 3. CDR3 length: 13 residues. From germline, CDR1 is MGHDK and CDR2 SYGVNS. Here the CDR3 reads CASSDQGAHGYTF. The CDR3 region has the DNA TGTGCCAGCAGTGACCAGGGGGCGCATGGCTACACCTTC.

CDR3 sequence: CASSLPPRTGGSGELFF. In DNA, the CDR3 is TGCGCCAGCAGCCTTCCGCCGCGGACAGGGGGAAGCGGGGAGCTGTTTTTT. The rearrangement uses TRBV5-1 and TRBJ2-2; 10 positions match TRBD1. Germline CDR1 reads SGHRS; CDR2 reads YFSETQ. The CDR3 sequence is 17 residues long. The V gene end was trimmed by 4 bases and the J gene end by 7 bases; junction bases not matched to a gene: 13.

The V gene is TRBV7-6, the J gene TRBJ2-3; D unclear. The CDR3 sequence is 13 residues long. Germline V gene lookup returns CDR1 SGHVS and CDR2 FNYEAQ. V lost 5 bases and J lost 4, with 10 bases in between. CDR3 DNA: TGTGCCAGCAGCCAGCCGGCGGCAGATACGCAGTATTTT. Translating gives CASSQPAADTQYF.

The chain employs TRBV5-1 and TRBJ2-7, with TRBD2 as a possible D gene (6 bases). Germline-derived CDR1 and CDR2 are SGHRS and YFSETQ. This CDR3 has 16 residues. Trimming pared 4 bases from V and 0 bases from J, leaving 17 bases between. CDR3 coding DNA: TGCGCCAGCAGCGGGGTTGGGGGGATAAACTCCTACGAGCAGTACTTC. Translated, it gives CASSGVGGINSYEQYF.

Note on this clone: One end of the junction is discordant with germline, which a read error may explain. The chain has TRBV6-5 and TRBJ2-7; D perhaps matches TRBD1 (6 bases). There are 13 residues in the CDR3. Germline CDR1 MNHEY, CDR2 SVGAGI. The CDR3 nucleotides are TGTGCCAGCAGACGGACAGTCTCCGACGAGCAGTACTTC. It translates to CASRRTVSDEQYF.

This clone was seen a few times. J is TRBJ2-1 and V is TRBV5-1, with TRBD1 matching over 7 bases. CDR3 length: 15 residues. Germline trimming cut 4 bases from V and 3 bases from J; bases unmatched to any gene: 7. From germline, CDR1 is SGHRS and CDR2 YFSETQ. The CDR3: CASSITGVLYNEQFF. CDR3 nucleotides: TGCGCCAGCAGCATCACAGGGGTCCTCTACAATGAGCAGTTCTTC. The full variable domain, in which reference TRBV5-1 and TRBJ2-1 provide the parts outside the CDR3, is KAGVTQTPRYLIKTRGQQVTLSCSPISGHRSVSWYQQTPGQGLQFLFEYFSETQRNKGNFPGRFSGRQFSNSRSEMNVSTLELGDSALYLCASSITGVLYNEQFFGPGTRLTVL.

This chain links TRBV12-1 with TRBJ2-7; TRBD1 was called by the table and not checked on the DNA. TRBV12-1 is listed as a pseudogene. This CDR3 spans 15 amino acids. The CDR3 coding sequence is TGTGCCAGCAGTTCAGGACACCCGAGCCCCTACGAGCAGTACTTC. It is translated as CASSSGHPSPYEQYF.

This sequence joins TRBV27 and TRBJ2-7; TRBD2 matches 7 bases. The germline gives CDR1 MNHEY, CDR2 SMNVEV (reference sequence). Germline trimming cut 4 bases from V and 1 base from J; bases unmatched to any gene: 4. This CDR3 region has 14 residues. The CDR3 region is CASSYSGKSYEQYF. The CDR3 nucleotides are TGTGCCAGCAGTTACAGCGGGAAGTCCTACGAGCAGTACTTC.

The chain couples TRBV7-2 to TRBJ2-1; TRBD1 agrees at 7 bases. Germline loops: CDR1 SGHTA, CDR2 FQGNSA. The CDR3 runs 14 residues. The V and J ends lost 5 bases and 6 bases, in that order; junction bases with no gene match: 7. The chain's CDR3 is CASSPVTGSNEQFF. The CDR3 region has the DNA TGTGCCAGCAGCCCAGTGACAGGGTCCAATGAGCAGTTCTTC.

V is TRBV30 and J is TRBJ1-2, with D tentatively TRBD1 (5 bases). V was clipped by 4 bases and J by 5 bases, with 11 bases between them. The CDR3 has 12 residues. Germline V gives CDR1 GTSNPN, CDR2 SVGIG (reference sequence). This CDR3 is CAWTGQPYGYTF. The CDR3 DNA follows: TGTGCCTGGACCGGACAACCTTATGGCTACACCTTC.

This rearrangement joins TRBV19 to TRBJ2-7, with 7 positions matching TRBD1. The CDR3 runs 13 residues. V lost 8 bases and J lost 0; bases outside the gene matches: 4. Germline V gene data show CDR1 as LNHDA and CDR2 as SQIVND (reference sequence). The CDR3 here is CASQGGSSYEQYF. The DNA of the CDR3 is TGTGCCAGTCAAGGGGGCAGCTCCTACGAGCAGTACTTC. Full variable domain (remainder filled in from reference TRBV19 and TRBJ2-7): DGGITQSPKYLFRKEGQNVTLSCEQNLNHDAMYWYRQDPGQGLRLIYYSQIVNDFQKGDIAEGYSVSREKKESFPLTVTSAQKNPTAFYLCASQGGSSYEQYFGPGTRLTVT.

The CDR3 here is CASKGQDSGRHGQFF. In DNA, the CDR3 is TGTGCCAGCAAGGGACAGGACAGTGGGCGGCATGGGCAGTTCTTC. The chain couples TRBV2 to TRBJ2-1, with 8 bases aligning to TRBD1. The CDR3 is 15 residues long. The junction had 17 bases not matched to a gene; V was cut back by 7 bases and J by 12 bases. CDR1 and CDR2 (germline): SNHLY, FYNNEI. Based on the CDR3 plus reference TRBV2 and TRBJ2-1, the full variable domain is EPEVTQTPSHQVTQMGQEVILRCVPISNHLYFYWYRQILGQKVEFLVSFYNNEISEKSEIFDDQFSVERPDGSNFTLKIRSTKLEDSAMYFCASKGQDSGRHGQFFGPGTRLTVL.

V and J are TRBV11-3 and TRBJ2-5; D may be TRBD2 (5 bases). Trimming took off 1 base at V and 4 bases at J, with 10 bases between the two ends. The length of the CDR3 is 14 residues. CDR1 and CDR2 (germline): SGHNT, YENEEA. The CDR3 nucleotides read TGTGCCAGCAGCTTAGGCTCAGGAGGAGAGACCCAGTACTTC. Translating gives CASSLGSGGETQYF.

The V and J genes are TRBV2 and TRBJ2-1; no reliable D call. Deletions cut 7 bases from V and 5 bases from J, with 12 bases between. The CDR3 totals 13 residues. CDR1 and CDR2 (germline): SNHLY, FYNNEI. The CDR3 bases are TGTGCCAGCATTAGAACAGTAAACAATGAGCAGTTCTTC. Residues: CASIRTVNNEQFF.

The CDR3 coding sequence is TGTGCCTGGGCCTGGGGACAGGGGGCGAATGGCTACACCTTC. Its protein product is CAWAWGQGANGYTF. The rearrangement links TRBV30 to TRBJ1-2; TRBD1 matches 12 bases. With V trimmed by 5 bases and J by 6 bases, 7 bases remained unmatched. CDR1 and CDR2 from the germline V gene are GTSNPN and SVGIG (reference sequence). The length of the CDR3 is 14 residues. The complete variable domain, with remaining parts taken from reference TRBV30 and TRBJ1-2, reads SQTIHQWPATLVQPVGSPLSLECTVEGTSNPNLYWYRQAAGRGLQLLFYSVGIGQISSEVPQNLSASRPQDRQFILSSKKLLLSDSGFYLCAWAWGQGANGYTFGSGTRLTVV.

V gene TRBV2 combines with J gene TRBJ1-1, with a weak D call TRBD1 (5 bases). The ends were cut back, 8 bases at V and 5 bases at J, with 9 bases in the middle. Germline V CDR1 and CDR2: SNHLY, FYNNEI. The CDR3 loop spans 11 amino acids. The CDR3 region is CASLRETEAFF. The CDR3 nucleotides are TGTGCCAGCCTCAGGGAAACTGAAGCTTTCTTT.

The CDR3 sequence: CASSRSTSGNTIYF. The CDR3 bases are TGTGCCAGCAGCCGTAGTACCTCTGGAAACACCATATATTTT. V and J are TRBV6-5 and TRBJ1-3; D call uncertain. The CDR3 consists of 14 residues. Germline CDR1 and CDR2: MNHEY and SVGAGI. The V end lost 6 bases, the J end lost 0 bases, and 9 bases lay between the germline ends.